The next 27 T cell receptor beta chains were all read from a single sample in a study of regulatory T cells in long-lasting Graves disease. This sample's time point: newly diagnosed GD, antithyroid drugs for less than 3 months. Generation of the TCR library employed RNA extracted from PBMCs. Building of the TCR beta libraries involved iRepertoire HTBI primers and Arm-PCR of CDR3 regions. MiXCR was run by TCRdb on the multiplex PCR reads, yielding one entry per CDR3 protein. The sample has hundreds of thousands of distinct CDR3 sequences, over 14% seen once; the top ten hold approximately 7.8%. The data were also submitted as part of a second study, on T cells in Graves' hyperthyroidism and ophthalmopathy.

The sample in question was peripheral blood mononuclear cells (PBMCs), obtained at new diagnosis, from a patient treated with antithyroid drugs. The receptors stem from a woman in her forties with Graves disease.

This clonotype was seen a handful of times. The rearrangement links TRBV7-9 to TRBJ2-1; 12 nucleotides agree with TRBD2. Germline lookup yields CDR1 SEHNR and CDR2 FQNEAQ (reference sequence). The V segment lost 5 bases and the J segment 6 bases; nucleotides outside the gene matches: 20. This CDR3 is 20 amino acids long. As DNA, the CDR3 is TGTGCCAGCAGCCCACGGGCGGCGACTAGCGGGAGTAAAGGGGCCAATGAGCAGTTCTTC. Residues: CASSPRAATSGSKGANEQFF.

In its sample, this clonotype was seen many times. The rearrangement links TRBV2 to TRBJ2-5; D ambiguous. Trimming left V 0 bases short and J 5 bases short, with 13 bases between. The CDR3 extends over 15 amino acids. Germline-derived CDR1 and CDR2 are SNHLY and FYNNEI. The CDR3 sequence: CASSEAHVAAETQYF. CDR3 sequence (DNA): TGTGCCAGCAGTGAAGCGCATGTCGCGGCGGAGACCCAGTACTTC.

This clonotype was observed a few times. A much more abundant neighbour one base away suggests this may be a read error. The J gene is TRBJ2-5, the V gene TRBV2, with TRBD2 matching over 7 bases. The J call may be in error: the DNA end matches TRBJ2-1 better. Germline-derived CDR1 and CDR2 are SNHLY and FYNNEI. The CDR3 consists of 14 residues. CDR3 protein: CASSPGLSYNKQFF. CDR3 DNA sequence: TGTGCCAGCAGTCCGGGACTATCCTACAATAAGCAGTTCTTC.

The V gene is TRBV7-8, the J gene TRBJ2-1, with TRBD2 identical over 9 bases. V shed 5 bases, J shed 2 bases, and the junction held 10 bases outside the gene matches. CDR3 size: 17 residues. From germline, CDR1 is SGHVS and CDR2 FQNEAQ. The CDR3 reads CASSPPAGGGTYNEQFF. The CDR3 DNA sequence: TGTGCCAGCAGCCCTCCTGCGGGGGGGGGGACCTACAATGAGCAGTTCTTC.

This clonotype was seen at least ten times. The rearrangement joins TRBV11-2 to TRBJ2-1; 11 nucleotides agree with TRBD1. This CDR3 spans 16 amino acids. CDR1 is SGHAT, CDR2 FQNNGV, per germline. Germline trimming cut 1 base from V and 5 bases from J; bases unmatched to any gene: 4. CDR3 nucleotides: TGTGCCAGCAGCTTAGGCGGGACAGGGGGACACAATGAGCAGTTCTTC. As protein: CASSLGGTGGHNEQFF. The variable domain in full, with the rest retrieved from reference TRBV11-2 and TRBJ2-1, is EAGVAQSPRYKIIEKRQSVAFWCNPISGHATLYWYQQILGQGPKLLIQFQNNGVVDDSQLPKDRFSAERLKGVDSTLKIQPAKLEDSAVYLCASSLGGTGGHNEQFFGPGTRLTVL.

This clonotype was counted many times. The rearrangement joins TRBV28 to TRBJ2-1; 11 bases match TRBD1. The CDR3 is made up of 16 amino acids. V shed 6 bases, J shed 4 bases, and the junction held 8 bases outside the gene matches. Germline CDR1 is MDHEN and CDR2 is SYDVKM. In DNA form, the CDR3 reads TGTGCCAGCAGACCTCTGGGACAGGGGGTTTACAATGAGCAGTTCTTC. Encoded protein: CASRPLGQGVYNEQFF.

This clonotype was seen ten or more times. V is TRBV28 and J is TRBJ1-5, with D unclear. V lost 11 bases and J lost 0, with 17 bases in between. The germline V gene encodes CDR1 MDHEN and CDR2 SYDVKM. This CDR3 is 15 amino acids long. CDR3 coding DNA: TGTGCCGGCTCAGACGGCAGTTATAGCAATCAGCCCCAGCATTTT. Translated, it gives CAGSDGSYSNQPQHF.

This sequence joins TRBV5-1 and TRBJ2-5; 8 bases are a match to TRBD1. Germline trimming cut 1 base from V and 5 bases from J; bases unmatched to any gene: 19. The CDR3 has 19 residues. Germline V gives CDR1 SGHRS, CDR2 YFSETQ. CDR3 amino acids: CASSLNPPGQGDVRETQYF. CDR3 nucleotide sequence: TGCGCCAGCAGCTTGAACCCCCCTGGACAGGGTGATGTGAGGGAGACCCAGTACTTC.

The sample holds many counts of this clonotype. In DNA form, the CDR3 reads TGTGCCAGCAGCCCGCCGGGACAGGGAAGATCACCCCTCCACTTT. Its translation is CASSPPGQGRSPLHF. The chain combines TRBV5-8 with TRBJ1-6; TRBD1 matches 9 bases. CDR1 is SGHTS, CDR2 YDEGEE, per germline. The CDR3 runs to 15 residues. The V gene end was trimmed by 4 bases and the J gene end by 10 bases; junction bases not matched to a gene: 9.

This clonotype came up many times. V gene TRBV10-3 combines with J gene TRBJ1-1; no definite D call. CDR3 length: 15 residues. V was clipped by 7 bases and J by 0 bases, with 15 bases between them. In germline, CDR1 is ENHRY, CDR2 SYGVKD. The CDR3 loop is CAITEGAGMNTEAFF. The CDR3 DNA sequence: TGTGCCATCACCGAAGGAGCGGGGATGAACACTGAAGCTTTCTTT.

This clonotype has a handful of counts. The CDR3: CSASPPTSRSPEQYF. The CDR3 DNA sequence: TGCAGTGCTAGCCCCCCCACTAGCAGGAGCCCCGAGCAGTACTTC. The rearrangement uses TRBV20-1 and TRBJ2-7; a weak D match, TRBD2 (6 bases). V lost 3 bases, J lost 6 bases, and 21 bases lay in between. The V gene's germline CDR1 is DFQATT and CDR2 SNEGSKA (reference sequence). This CDR3 comprises 15 residues.

This clonotype was recorded at least ten times. The gene calls are TRBV28 and TRBJ1-4; 7 nucleotides agree with TRBD1. V lost 3 bases, J lost 13 bases, and 5 bases stayed unmatched. CDR3 length: 12 residues. In germline, CDR1 is MDHEN, CDR2 SYDVKM. CDR3 residues: CASSLWQGGLFF. The CDR3 coding sequence is TGTGCCAGCAGTTTGTGGCAGGGGGGACTGTTTTTT.

This clonotype was observed a few times. V is TRBV20-1 and J is TRBJ2-7; perhaps D is TRBD1 or TRBD2 (5 bases each). V was shortened by 4 bases and J by 5 bases, with 21 bases between the two germline ends. Per the germline V gene, CDR1 is DFQATT and CDR2 is SNEGSKA (reference sequence). This CDR3 spans 15 amino acids. CDR3 DNA: TGCAGTGCTATGGGGGATCAGGTAATGAGGAACGAGCAGTACTTC. Translation: CSAMGDQVMRNEQYF.

The V and J genes are TRBV27 and TRBJ2-7; maybe TRBD1 (6 bases). Trimming removed 1 base from V and 0 bases from J, with 10 bases in between. The length of the CDR3 is 15 residues. Germline V gives CDR1 MNHEY, CDR2 SMNVEV (reference sequence). The CDR3, as DNA: TGTGCCAGCAGTTTATTCCTAGGGGGCTCCTACGAGCAGTACTTC. It codes for CASSLFLGGSYEQYF.

This clonotype was seen ten or more times. The V call is TRBV6-5, the J call TRBJ1-1; D remains unclear. V was clipped by 2 bases and J by 6 bases, with 16 bases between them. The CDR3 runs to 15 residues. Looked up from germline, CDR1 is MNHEY and CDR2 is SVGAGI. DNA for the CDR3: TGTGCCAGCAGTTACCCCAATCGGGGAATCCCTGAAGCTTTCTTT. As protein: CASSYPNRGIPEAFF.

This clonotype was seen many times. The rearrangement links TRBV28 to TRBJ2-2; the match to TRBD2 covers 11 bases. V trimming: 3 bases; J trimming: 3 bases; junction bases outside the gene matches: 6. CDR1 is MDHEN, CDR2 SYDVKM, per germline. This CDR3 region has 17 residues. CDR3 DNA: TGTGCCAGCAGTTTGCTAGCGGGAGGCAAGCACACCGGGGAGCTGTTTTTT. Translating gives CASSLLAGGKHTGELFF.

In its sample, this clonotype was seen many times. The V gene is TRBV11-2, the J gene TRBJ2-4; 7 positions agree with TRBD1. Germline V gene data show CDR1 as SGHAT and CDR2 as FQNNGV. The V and J ends lost 2 bases and 4 bases, in that order; junction bases with no gene match: 5. The CDR3 sequence is 15 residues long. CDR3 sequence reads: CASSLIRGQKNIQYF. DNA for the CDR3: TGTGCCAGCAGCTTAATTCGGGGACAGAAAAACATTCAGTACTTC.

This clonotype has a handful of counts. The V gene is TRBV7-9, the J gene TRBJ1-2; D remains ambiguous. CDR3 length: 14 residues. The ends were cut back, 6 bases at V and 6 bases at J, with 17 bases in the middle. Germline V gene sequence: CDR1 SEHNR, CDR2 FQNEAQ (reference sequence). The CDR3 nucleotides are TGTGCCAGCAGTGTAGAGGGCAGGAGGAATGGCTACACCTTC. Its protein is CASSVEGRRNGYTF.

Details on this clonotype: This may stem from a read error, because a much larger clone lies one nucleotide away. The rearrangement links TRBV3-1 to TRBJ1-1; D remains ambiguous. The V and J ends lost 2 bases and 0 bases respectively, with 7 bases between them. Germline CDR1 LGHDT, CDR2 YNNKEL (reference sequence). The length of the CDR3 is 14 residues. CDR3 coding DNA: TGTGCCAGCAGCCAAAAGGGCATGAACACTGAAGCTTTCTTT. This encodes CASSQKGMNTEAFF.

This clonotype showed up many times. This chain links TRBV28 with TRBJ2-3; weak D call: TRBD2 (6 bases). Trimming cost V 1 base and J 0 bases, with 11 bases left between them. In germline, CDR1 is MDHEN, CDR2 SYDVKM. The CDR3 length is 16 residues. The CDR3 here is CASSLYGAGSTDTQYF. As DNA, the CDR3 is TGTGCCAGCAGTTTATACGGGGCGGGGAGCACAGATACGCAGTATTTT. Variable domain in full (rest from reference TRBV28 and TRBJ2-3): DVKVTQSSRYLVKRTGEKVFLECVQDMDHENMFWYRQDPGLGLRLIYFSYDVKMKEKGDIPEGYSVSREKKERFSLILESASTNQTSMYLCASSLYGAGSTDTQYFGPGTRLTVL.

Comment on this clonotype: A much bigger clone sits one base away, suggesting this may be a read error. This rearrangement joins TRBV18 to TRBJ2-1, with 7 bases aligning to TRBD2. Germline V gene data show CDR1 as KGHSH and CDR2 as LQKENI. The CDR3 runs 14 residues. Trimming removed 9 bases from V and 8 bases from J; junction bases left unmatched: 13. The CDR3 is CARSKAGVSDEQFF. CDR3 bases: TGTGCCAGATCAAAGGCGGGAGTTAGCGATGAGCAGTTCTTC.

For this clonotype: This likely stems from a read error, as it lies one base from a far larger clone. The chain employs TRBV5-1 and TRBJ1-2, with a weak D call TRBD1 (5 bases). The CDR3 covers 15 residues. CDR1 and CDR2 from the germline V gene are SGHRS and YFSETQ. CDR3 bases: TGTGCCAGCAGCCCCCCTACAGGCGAGTCCTATGGCTACACCTTC. Its translation: CASSPPTGESYGYTF.

The chain has TRBV7-2 and TRBJ2-1; 11 bases match TRBD2. CDR1 and CDR2 (germline): SGHTA, FQGNSA. With 5 bases clipped from V and 8 bases from J, the junction kept 5 bases outside the gene matches. The CDR3 extends over 14 amino acids. CDR3 bases: TGTGCCAGCAGCCCAACTAGCGGGAGCTATGAGCAGTTCTTC. Translation gives CASSPTSGSYEQFF.

This clonotype occurred many times. This chain connects TRBV7-9 to TRBJ2-1; no clear D gene. Germline CDR1 reads SEHNR; CDR2 reads FQNEAQ (reference sequence). This CDR3 spans 12 amino acids. Deletions cut 5 bases from V and 9 bases from J, with 11 bases between. CDR3 protein: CASSVESGEQFF. The CDR3, as DNA: TGTGCCAGCAGCGTAGAGTCGGGTGAGCAGTTCTTC.

This clonotype showed up many times. This sequence joins TRBV12-5 and TRBJ2-1; 9 bases align to TRBD2. Germline assignment: CDR1 LGHNT and CDR2 FRNRAP. After removal of 6 bases from V and 6 bases from J, the junction contained 9 bases not matched to a gene. The CDR3 covers 15 residues. The CDR3 DNA reads TGTGCTAGTGGACCTAGCGGGATCCGGAGCAATGAGCAGTTCTTC. Amino acids: CASGPSGIRSNEQFF.

In its sample, this clonotype was seen many times. This chain connects TRBV9 to TRBJ2-7, with 12 bases that match TRBD2. J lost 7 bases, V lost 5 bases, and 7 bases had no gene match. CDR1 is SGDLS, CDR2 YYNGEE, per germline. This CDR3 has 14 residues. As DNA, the CDR3 is TGTGCCAGCAGTCGACTAGCGGGAGTGGGTGAGCAGTACTTC. Protein product: CASSRLAGVGEQYF.

The chain combines TRBV12-3 or TRBV12-4 with TRBJ2-2; TRBD2 aligns across 8 bases. This CDR3 is 15 amino acids long. Germline trimming cut 8 bases from V and 1 base from J; bases unmatched to any gene: 6. CDR3 sequence reads: CASGMGLENTGELFF. The CDR3 DNA reads TGTGCCAGCGGTATGGGACTAGAGAACACCGGGGAGCTGTTTTTT.